Shown below are 30 T cell receptor beta chains from a single sample sequenced in a study of beta chain features in type 1 diabetes. Which antigens these TCRs recognize remains unknown. General study points: Within each of all four CD4+ subsets, Type 1 diabetes patients had TCRB CDR3s that were moderately but significantly shorter.

The isolated RNA, all of it, was reverse transcribed, so expressed TCRB transcripts were what got sequenced. TCRdb keeps only in-frame clones here, not all; method: immunoSEQ multiplex PCR. This sample carries fewer than 350,000 clones, about 15% of them seen once, and the ten largest clones take around 0.015%. Input material: naive CD4+ T cells from blood. These receptors were taken from a young man with type 1 diabetes.

The sample holds a few counts of this clone. The J gene is TRBJ2-2, the V gene TRBV11-2; 10 nucleotides align to TRBD2. Germline V gives CDR1 SGHAT, CDR2 FQNNGV. Trimming removed 5 bases from V and 9 bases from J; junction bases left unmatched: 6. The CDR3 extends over 14 amino acids. CDR3 region: CASSVLGLAWELFF. Written as DNA, the CDR3 is TGTGCCAGCAGCGTCTTGGGACTAGCGTGGGAGCTGTTTTTT. The variable domain in full, completed from reference TRBV11-2 and TRBJ2-2, reads EAGVAQSPRYKIIEKRQSVAFWCNPISGHATLYWYQQILGQGPKLLIQFQNNGVVDDSQLPKDRFSAERLKGVDSTLKIQPAKLEDSAVYLCASSVLGLAWELFFGEGSRLTVL.

The chain uses TRBV6-5 and TRBJ2-7; maybe TRBD2 (6 bases). Trimming stripped 5 bases from V and 7 bases from J, with 15 bases between. The CDR3 is 13 residues long. The germline gives CDR1 MNHEY, CDR2 SVGAGI. CDR3 residues: CASSQARAGEQYF. CDR3 nucleotide sequence: TGTGCCAGCAGTCAGGCCCGGGCGGGAGAGCAGTACTTC.

The chain couples TRBV7-2 to TRBJ1-1; maybe TRBD1 (6 bases). The V end lost 2 bases, the J end lost 5 bases, and 12 bases lay between the germline ends. The CDR3 is 14 amino acids. Germline loops: CDR1 SGHTA, CDR2 FQGNSA. The DNA for the CDR3 is TGTGCCAGCAGCTTATACAGGGTAAGAACTGAAGCTTTCTTT. Translating gives CASSLYRVRTEAFF.

This clone came up a few times. The rearrangement joins TRBV5-1 to TRBJ2-5; a possible D gene is TRBD2 (6 bases). The J call may be incorrect, as the DNA end agrees better with TRBJ2-7. The CDR3 has 14 residues. CDR1 SGHRS and CDR2 YFSETQ come from the germline V gene. The CDR3 sequence is CASSSGLSSYEQYF. The CDR3 bases are TGCGCCAGCAGCTCGGGACTGAGCTCCTACGAGCAGTACTTC.

This chain connects TRBV28 to TRBJ2-1, with D possibly being TRBD1 (5 bases). Germline lookup yields CDR1 MDHEN and CDR2 SYDVKM. The CDR3 consists of 16 residues. Trimming removed 4 bases from V and 6 bases from J, with 19 bases in between. The DNA for the CDR3 is TGTGCCAGCAGTTCCGCACAGGCCAGACGGGTCAATGAGCAGTTCTTC. It translates to CASSSAQARRVNEQFF. Based on the CDR3 plus reference TRBV28 and TRBJ2-1, the full variable domain is DVKVTQSSRYLVKRTGEKVFLECVQDMDHENMFWYRQDPGLGLRLIYFSYDVKMKEKGDIPEGYSVSREKKERFSLILESASTNQTSMYLCASSSAQARRVNEQFFGPGTRLTVL.

The chain joins TRBV6-6 to TRBJ2-5, with D tentatively TRBD2 (6 bases). Trimming removed 9 bases at V and 5 bases at J, with 10 bases between. The CDR3 sequence is 11 residues long. The germline V gene has CDR1 MNHNY and CDR2 SVGAGI (reference sequence). The DNA for the CDR3 is TGTGCCAGTTCCCGGGAGGAGACCCAGTACTTC. It is translated as CASSREETQYF.

This clone has more than one count but fewer than ten. In DNA, the CDR3 is TGCGCCAGCAGCCAAGATGTGACTAGCGGGAGGGGCGTAGAGCAGTTCTTC. This translates into CASSQDVTSGRGVEQFF. The V call is TRBV4-1, the J call TRBJ2-1; 14 positions match TRBD2. This CDR3 is built from 17 residues. Losses at the gene ends were 0 bases for V and 10 bases for J; bases not matched to a gene: 8. Germline CDR1 reads MGHRA; CDR2 reads YSYEKL.

This clone was seen a few times. The chain recombines TRBV6-5 with TRBJ2-3, with D tentatively TRBD1 (6 bases). Germline V gives CDR1 MNHEY, CDR2 SVGAGI. V lost 0 bases, J lost 1 base, and 8 bases lay in between. This CDR3 is built from 15 residues. CDR3 sequence: CASSYSNRGTDTQYF. The CDR3 DNA sequence: TGTGCCAGCAGTTACTCGAACAGGGGCACAGATACGCAGTATTTT.

The gene calls are TRBV11-3 and TRBJ2-7, with 8 bases fitting TRBD1. J was trimmed by 1 base and V by 4 bases; bases with no gene match: 3. Germline-derived CDR1 and CDR2 are SGHNT and YENEEA. The CDR3 loop spans 14 amino acids. The CDR3 protein is CASSSGQESYEQYF. The DNA of the CDR3 is TGTGCCAGCAGCTCGGGACAGGAATCCTACGAGCAGTACTTC.

This chain uses TRBV5-1 with TRBJ1-1, with 8 bases fitting TRBD1. The CDR3 length is 17 residues. Germline loops: CDR1 SGHRS, CDR2 YFSETQ. The V segment lost 3 bases and the J segment 4 bases; nucleotides outside the gene matches: 14. As DNA, the CDR3 is TGCGCCAGCAGCTCCGGCAGATTCCAGGGGGCGGGCACTGAAGCTTTCTTT. Its protein is CASSSGRFQGAGTEAFF.

J is TRBJ2-3 and V is TRBV30; possibly TRBD1 for D (5 bases). CDR1 and CDR2 (germline): GTSNPN, SVGIG (reference sequence). CDR3 size: 12 residues. Trimming took 6 bases from V and 4 from J, leaving 11 bases between them. CDR3: CACSSGPDTQYF. In DNA form, the CDR3 reads TGTGCCTGCAGTTCAGGGCCAGATACGCAGTATTTT. Complete variable domain (other parts from reference TRBV30 and TRBJ2-3): SQTIHQWPATLVQPVGSPLSLECTVEGTSNPNLYWYRQAAGRGLQLLFYSVGIGQISSEVPQNLSASRPQDRQFILSSKKLLLSDSGFYLCACSSGPDTQYFGPGTRLTVL.

V is TRBV30 and J is TRBJ1-5; 7 bases match TRBD1. Germline lookup yields CDR1 GTSNPN and CDR2 SVGIG (reference sequence). The CDR3 is 13 amino acids. V lost 3 bases, J lost 7 bases, and 6 bases stayed unmatched. DNA of the CDR3: TGTGCCTGGAGCGGACAGGAGTCGCAGCCCCAGCATTTT. This sequence encodes CAWSGQESQPQHF.

This clone occurred a few times. The V call is TRBV18, the J call TRBJ2-7, with TRBD1 matching 9 bases. Germline CDR1 reads KGHSH; CDR2 reads LQKENI. This CDR3 contains 15 residues. V trimming: 6 bases; J trimming: 2 bases; junction bases outside the gene matches: 8. The CDR3 protein is CASSQDRGPTYEQYF. CDR3 bases: TGTGCCAGCTCCCAGGACAGGGGCCCCACCTACGAGCAGTACTTC.

V is TRBV7-8 and J is TRBJ2-2, with D perhaps matching TRBD1 (6 bases). The V gene's germline CDR1 is SGHVS and CDR2 FQNEAQ. There are 17 residues in the CDR3. Trimming pared 1 base from V and 5 bases from J, leaving 17 bases between. Here the CDR3 DNA reads TGTGCCAGCAGCTTAGGAGGTCTAGGGGGAAATACCGGGGAGCTGTTTTTT. Protein product: CASSLGGLGGNTGELFF. The complete variable domain, with remaining parts taken from reference TRBV7-8 and TRBJ2-2, reads GAGVSQSPRYKVAKRGQDVALRCDPISGHVSLFWYQQALGQGPEFLTYFQNEAQLDKSGLPSDRFFAERPEGSVSTLKIQRTQQEDSAVYLCASSLGGLGGNTGELFFGEGSRLTVL.

Only a few counts were recorded for this clone. This chain links TRBV5-4 with TRBJ1-2, with D uncertain. Looked up from germline, CDR1 is SGHNT and CDR2 is YYREEE (reference sequence). The germline V and J ends were trimmed by 2 bases and 8 bases, with 13 bases remaining between them. CDR3 size: 13 residues. The CDR3 sequence is CASSFWFGSGYTF. In DNA, the CDR3 is TGTGCCAGCAGCTTTTGGTTCGGGAGCGGCTACACCTTC.

The chain uses TRBV9 and TRBJ2-5; 11 bases are shared with TRBD2. The CDR3 runs to 16 residues. The germline CDR1 and CDR2 sequences are SGDLS and YYNGEE. Trimming cost V 4 bases and J 2 bases; bases outside gene matches: 7. The CDR3 loop reads CASSIGLAGAQETQYF. The CDR3 region has the DNA TGTGCCAGCAGCATCGGACTAGCGGGCGCACAAGAGACCCAGTACTTC.

This clone has more than one count but fewer than ten. The chain employs TRBV18 and TRBJ2-3; no reliable D call. Trimming left V 2 bases short and J 0 bases short, with 6 bases between. Germline V gene data show CDR1 as KGHSH and CDR2 as LQKENI. The CDR3 consists of 14 residues. Here the CDR3 reads CASSPNLSTDTQYF. The CDR3 DNA reads TGTGCCAGCTCACCAAACTTGAGCACAGATACGCAGTATTTT.

This clone was counted only a few times. The chain recombines TRBV7-2 with TRBJ2-1, with D hard to call. Trimming pared 5 bases from V and 7 bases from J, leaving 9 bases between. In germline, CDR1 is SGHTA, CDR2 FQGNSA. The CDR3 runs 12 residues. The CDR3 DNA follows: TGTGCCAGCAGCCGAACCAGAAATGAGCAGTTCTTC. Residues: CASSRTRNEQFF.

The chain uses TRBV4-2 and TRBJ2-7, with 8 bases identical to TRBD2. V lost 2 bases to trimming and J lost 4 bases; unmatched junction nucleotides: 7. The CDR3 contains 15 residues. Germline V gene lookup returns CDR1 LGHNA and CDR2 YNFKEQ. This CDR3 reads CASSQHLAGSYEQYF. The CDR3 bases are TGTGCCAGCAGCCAACATCTAGCGGGTTCTTACGAGCAGTACTTC.

The chain uses TRBV19 and TRBJ2-5; 7 bases match TRBD1. J was trimmed by 0 bases and V by 4 bases; bases with no gene match: 5. The CDR3 sequence is 15 residues long. Germline CDR1 and CDR2: LNHDA and SQIVND (reference sequence). Written as DNA, the CDR3 is TGTGCCAGTAGTAGAGGGGGCCTGTACCAAGAGACCCAGTACTTC. It yields the protein CASSRGGLYQETQYF.

The rearrangement links TRBV2 to TRBJ2-1; TRBD2 matches at 11 bases. Germline V lookup: CDR1 SNHLY, CDR2 FYNNEI. V was pared by 6 bases and J by 5 bases, with 0 bases of the junction left unmatched. The CDR3 extends over 13 amino acids. The CDR3 DNA follows: TGTGCCAGCAGGGGACTAGCGGACAATGAGCAGTTCTTC. Amino acid sequence: CASRGLADNEQFF.

The DNA of the CDR3 is TGTGCCAGCAGCTTAGGGGACCGGAGGGAGCCCCAGCATTTT. It encodes CASSLGDRREPQHF. The rearrangement joins TRBV7-9 to TRBJ1-5, with TRBD1 as a possible D gene (5 bases). The V gene lost 1 base and the J gene lost 8 bases, with 12 bases spanning the gap. The CDR3 totals 14 residues. The V gene's germline CDR1 is SEHNR and CDR2 FQNEAQ (reference sequence).

This clone turned up a few times. This chain joins TRBV13 and TRBJ2-7, with D perhaps matching TRBD1 (6 bases). The germline V gene encodes CDR1 PRHDT and CDR2 FYEKMQ (reference sequence). This CDR3 is built from 14 residues. The V end was cut by 5 bases, the J end by 0 bases, with 11 bases between. CDR3 nucleotide sequence: TGTGCCAGCAGCGCCCGGGACATCTCCTACGAGCAGTACTTC. Protein product: CASSARDISYEQYF.

The J gene is TRBJ1-2, the V gene TRBV28; the D is unclear. V gave up 5 bases and J gave up 8 bases, with 12 bases separating them. The length of the CDR3 is 12 residues. Looked up from germline, CDR1 is MDHEN and CDR2 is SYDVKM. CDR3 sequence: CASSTVAEGYTF. Written as DNA, the CDR3 is TGTGCCAGCAGTACGGTGGCGGAGGGCTACACCTTC.

This clone was counted only a few times. The chain joins TRBV20-1 to TRBJ2-7, with 8 bases identical to TRBD1. CDR1 is DFQATT and CDR2 is SNEGSKA in the germline V gene (reference sequence). The V gene end was trimmed by 5 bases and the J gene end by 7 bases; junction bases not matched to a gene: 4. The CDR3 covers 11 residues. The CDR3 sequence: CSALDRVEQYF. In DNA form, the CDR3 reads TGCAGTGCTCTGGACAGGGTAGAGCAGTACTTC.

This chain uses TRBV7-9 with TRBJ2-3; TRBD1 matches 8 bases. Germline lookup yields CDR1 SEHNR and CDR2 FQNEAQ (reference sequence). The CDR3 is made up of 15 amino acids. After removal of 4 bases from V and 0 bases from J, the junction contained 3 bases not matched to a gene. In DNA, the CDR3 is TGTGCCAGCAGCTCGACAGGGGTTAGCACAGATACGCAGTATTTT. Its protein is CASSSTGVSTDTQYF.

This clone was counted a few times. The chain joins TRBV28 to TRBJ2-1; 9 bases map to TRBD1. CDR1 and CDR2 from the germline V gene are MDHEN and SYDVKM. There are 13 residues in the CDR3. CDR3 in DNA: TGTGCGTTGGGACAGGGAACCTACAATGAGCAGTTCTTC. Encoded protein: CALGQGTYNEQFF.

This clone was recorded a few times. This chain links TRBV7-7 with TRBJ2-5; TRBD1 matches 7 bases. CDR3 size: 15 residues. V trimming: 1 base; J trimming: 7 bases; junction bases outside the gene matches: 9. Germline CDR1 and CDR2: SSHAT and FNYEAQ (reference sequence). CDR3 residues: CASSLGTGGMATQYF. The CDR3 DNA reads TGTGCCAGCAGCTTAGGGACAGGTGGGATGGCGACCCAGTACTTC.

The chain combines TRBV7-9 with TRBJ1-1; perhaps TRBD1 as D (5 bases). The CDR3 length is 16 residues. Germline V gene lookup returns CDR1 SEHNR and CDR2 FQNEAQ (reference sequence). V lost 3 bases to trimming and J lost 0 bases, with 14 bases between them. CDR3 in amino acids: CASSLRLGGVNTEAFF. The CDR3 DNA reads TGTGCCAGCAGCTTGCGGCTCGGAGGGGTGAACACTGAAGCTTTCTTT.

The CDR3 DNA follows: TGTGCCAGCAGTGAAGCGGACAGGGGCGGTGAAAAACTGTTTTTT. As protein: CASSEADRGGEKLFF. The chain joins TRBV2 to TRBJ1-4; TRBD1 agrees at 9 bases. CDR3 size: 15 residues. Germline assignment: CDR1 SNHLY and CDR2 FYNNEI. Trimming took 0 bases from V and 7 from J; bases not matched to a gene: 3.